This T cell receptor beta chain emerged from a study of Ad26.COV2.S vaccination and SARS-CoV-2 variants. Sample treatment: some 19 received Ad26.COV2.S at low or high dose, single or two shots; roughly 5 received placebo; per-sample allocation not given. Day 63 after the first vaccine or placebo injection was the time point for sampling. Profiling relied on immunoSEQ multiplex PCR, and the TCRdb table lists in-frame clones only, not all of them. In the table there are some 450,000 clones, 80% to 95% of which are singletons. The CDR3 has 13 residues. The V gene lost 3 bases and the J gene lost 6 bases, with 12 bases spanning the gap. CDR1 and CDR2 (germline): DFQATT, SNEGSKA (reference sequence).

This receptor was obtained from a person between 18 and 59 years old who received the Ad26.COV2.S COVID-19 vaccine or a placebo. The source material was peripheral blood, sampled in a trial of Ad26.COV2.S vaccine versus placebo. The V and J genes are TRBV20-1 and TRBJ2-1; D unclear. This chain's CDR3 is CSASRTTRNEQFF. In DNA, the CDR3 is TGCAGTGCTAGTCGGACCACCCGCAATGAGCAGTTCTTC.